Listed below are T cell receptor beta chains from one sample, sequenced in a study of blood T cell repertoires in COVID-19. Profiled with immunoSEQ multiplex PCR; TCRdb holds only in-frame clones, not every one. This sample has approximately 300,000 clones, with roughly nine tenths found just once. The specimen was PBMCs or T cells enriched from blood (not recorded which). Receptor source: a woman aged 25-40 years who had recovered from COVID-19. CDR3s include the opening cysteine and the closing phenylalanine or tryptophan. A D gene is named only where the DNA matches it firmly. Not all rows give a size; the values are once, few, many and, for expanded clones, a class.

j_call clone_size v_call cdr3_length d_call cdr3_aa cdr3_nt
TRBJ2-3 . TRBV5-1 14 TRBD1 CASSRDRSTDTQYF TGCGCCAGCAGCCGGGACAGGAGCACAGATACGCAGTATTTT
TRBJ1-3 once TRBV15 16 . CATSRVGRGPGNTIYF TGTGCCACCAGCAGAGTCGGCAGGGGTCCTGGAAACACCATATATTTT
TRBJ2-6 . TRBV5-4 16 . CASSLFPGSGANVLTF TGTGCCAGCAGCTTATTCCCGGGCTCTGGGGCCAACGTCCTGACTTTC
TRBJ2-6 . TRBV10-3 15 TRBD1 CAIRPTGTGANVLTF TGTGCCATCAGGCCGACAGGGACTGGGGCCAACGTCCTGACTTTC
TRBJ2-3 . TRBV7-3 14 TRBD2 CASSWGGSTDTQYF TGTGCCAGCAGCTGGGGGGGAAGCACAGATACGCAGTATTTT
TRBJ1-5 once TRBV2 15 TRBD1 CASRNSARGYQPQHF TGTGCCAGCAGGAACTCCGCCAGGGGGTATCAGCCCCAGCATTTT
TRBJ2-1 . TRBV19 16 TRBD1 CASSAPGTASYNEQFF TGTGCCAGTAGTGCACCCGGGACAGCCTCCTACAATGAGCAGTTCTTC
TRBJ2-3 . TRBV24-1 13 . CATSDHREDTQYF TGTGCCACCAGTGATCACAGGGAAGATACGCAGTATTTT
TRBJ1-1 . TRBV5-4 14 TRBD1 CASRIRQGDAEAFF TGTGCCAGCAGAATACGACAGGGCGACGCTGAAGCTTTCTTT
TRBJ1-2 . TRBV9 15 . CASSVDGGVAYGYTF TGTGCCAGCAGCGTAGATGGGGGGGTGGCCTATGGCTACACCTTC
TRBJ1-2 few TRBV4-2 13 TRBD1 CASSPRTGDGYTF TGTGCCAGCAGCCCTCGGACAGGGGATGGCTACACCTTC
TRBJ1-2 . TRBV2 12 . CASSGLGGGYTF TGTGCCAGCAGTGGGTTGGGGGGTGGCTACACCTTC
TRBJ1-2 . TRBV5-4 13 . CASSSDRKHGYTF TGTGCCAGCAGCTCCGACAGGAAGCATGGCTACACCTTC
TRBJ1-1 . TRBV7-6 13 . CASSSDTNTEAFF TGTGCCAGCAGCTCCGACACGAACACTGAAGCTTTCTTT
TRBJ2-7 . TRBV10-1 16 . CASSESNTASSYEQYF TGCGCCAGCAGTGAGTCGAATACCGCCAGCTCCTACGAGCAGTACTTC
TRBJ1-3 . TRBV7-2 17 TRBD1 CASSLSTGQGAGNTIYF TGTGCCAGCAGCTTATCCACGGGACAGGGGGCTGGAAACACCATATATTTT
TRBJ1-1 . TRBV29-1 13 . CSVEGGLNTEAFF TGCAGCGTTGAAGGAGGTCTGAACACTGAAGCTTTCTTT
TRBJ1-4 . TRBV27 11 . CASSTGQRLFF TGTGCCAGCAGTACAGGGCAAAGACTGTTTTTT